This TCR beta chain was identified in a study of blood T cell repertoires in COVID-19. Overall study context: Material from acute and convalescent COVID-19 was sourced from the United States, Italy and Spain.

The V gene lost 1 base and the J gene lost 6 bases, with 3 bases spanning the gap. Germline loops: CDR1 SGHAT, CDR2 FQNNGV. The CDR3 sequence is 12 residues long. Participants reported their clinical history, and cohort assignment relied on those reports. Authors' processing steps: Estimates of nucleated cell counts were drawn from the amplification of reference gene primers. Some clones are missing from TCRdb's copy, which holds only in-frame ones; the method was immunoSEQ multiplex PCR. V and J calls and clone size are given by that table; D and trimming were obtained from the DNA. The table records a few hundred thousand clones, approximately 85% of them present only once.

The origin of this receptor is a woman aged 45-65 years who had been exposed to COVID-19. The genes are TRBV11-2 and TRBJ2-2; D not certain. Sequenced sample: PBMCs or T cells enriched from blood (not recorded which). In DNA, the CDR3 is TGTGCCAGCAGCTTAGGAGCCGGGGAGCTGTTTTTT. Translating gives CASSLGAGELFF.